This T cell receptor (beta chain) came from a study of glioma-infiltrating T cells. Notes on the study in general: Very few CDR3 sequences were shared between tissue and blood. Gliomas, especially low-grade, showed above-expected tissue-blood divergence; non-neoplastic patients showed below.

The sample holds a few counts of this clonotype. Antigen unknown. Using RNA template, CDR3s of TCR alpha and beta were amplified with iRepertoire arm-PCR. For one-step reverse transcription and amplification, 100-400 ng of tissue mRNA or PBMC total RNA was used. Each CDR3 protein is one row after TCRdb ran MiXCR on the multiplex PCR reads. The top ten clones hold 15% to 25% of a sample with over 130,000 distinct CDR3 sequences, about 39% of them seen once. With 6 bases removed from V and 3 bases from J, the gap between germline ends came to 11 bases. The CDR3 extends over 13 amino acids. The sequence came from a human donor with low-grade glioma or glioblastoma, undergoing nonglioma brain surgery, or in good health (not recorded which). The specimen was glioma tissue, nonneoplastic brain tissue, or PBMCs (not recorded which). The chain couples TRBV12-3 or TRBV12-4 to TRBJ2-5; D is unclear. The CDR3 region is CASRPQQEETQYF. The CDR3 bases are TGTGCCAGCAGACCCCAGCAGGAAGAGACCCAGTACTTC.